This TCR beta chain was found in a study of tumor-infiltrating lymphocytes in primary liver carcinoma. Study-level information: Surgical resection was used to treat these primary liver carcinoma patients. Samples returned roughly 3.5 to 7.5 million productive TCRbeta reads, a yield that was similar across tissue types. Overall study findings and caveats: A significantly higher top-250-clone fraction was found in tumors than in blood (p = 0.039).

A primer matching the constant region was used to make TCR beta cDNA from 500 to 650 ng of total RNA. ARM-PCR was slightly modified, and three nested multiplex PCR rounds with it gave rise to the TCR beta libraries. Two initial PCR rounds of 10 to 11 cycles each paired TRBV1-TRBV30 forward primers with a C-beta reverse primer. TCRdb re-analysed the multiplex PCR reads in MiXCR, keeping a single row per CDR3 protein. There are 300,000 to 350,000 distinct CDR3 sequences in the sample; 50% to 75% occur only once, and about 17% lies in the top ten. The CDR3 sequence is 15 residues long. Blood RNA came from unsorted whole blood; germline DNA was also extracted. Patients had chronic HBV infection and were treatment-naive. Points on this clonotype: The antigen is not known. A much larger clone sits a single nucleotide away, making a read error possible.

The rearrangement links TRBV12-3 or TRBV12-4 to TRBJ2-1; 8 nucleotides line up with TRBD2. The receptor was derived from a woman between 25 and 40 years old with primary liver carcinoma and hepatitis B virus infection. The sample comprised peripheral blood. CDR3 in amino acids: CASSTGLEDYNEQSF. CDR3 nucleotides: TGTGCCAGCAGTACGGGACTAGAGGACTACAATGAGCAGTCCTTC.